This entry describes one TCR beta chain. Antigen unknown. Described time point: pre-sensitization, week 0. The sample's treatment: therapeutic diphenylcyclopropenone sensitization with weekly scalp DPC. This sample stems from a study of human T cells and chemical hapten exposure. The CDR3 contains 15 residues. V dropped 5 bases and J dropped 2 bases, with 13 bases sitting between them. Germline V gene data show CDR1 as SGHVS and CDR2 as FQNEAQ. One entry per CDR3 protein results from TCRdb running MiXCR on the RACE reads. Of 250,000 or so distinct CDR3 sequences listed, around 7.3% are singletons. Notes on the study in general: As patch test score rose, PT1 expanded TCR counts tended to rise as well. The number of TCRs above 1 in 1000 frequency did not change after DPC sensitization.

The receptor's source is a man aged 18 to 29 with alopecia areata. Some clones in this sample may be carry-over from other donors' samples. This sequence joins TRBV7-8 and TRBJ2-4, with D possibly being TRBD1 or TRBD2 (5 bases each). Sample: whole blood, taken in connection with sensitization to the hapten diphenylcyclopropenone (DPC). CDR3 in DNA: TGTGCCAGCAGCCTAAGGCCGGGGCCCAAAAACATTCAGTACTTC. Residues: CASSLRPGPKNIQYF.